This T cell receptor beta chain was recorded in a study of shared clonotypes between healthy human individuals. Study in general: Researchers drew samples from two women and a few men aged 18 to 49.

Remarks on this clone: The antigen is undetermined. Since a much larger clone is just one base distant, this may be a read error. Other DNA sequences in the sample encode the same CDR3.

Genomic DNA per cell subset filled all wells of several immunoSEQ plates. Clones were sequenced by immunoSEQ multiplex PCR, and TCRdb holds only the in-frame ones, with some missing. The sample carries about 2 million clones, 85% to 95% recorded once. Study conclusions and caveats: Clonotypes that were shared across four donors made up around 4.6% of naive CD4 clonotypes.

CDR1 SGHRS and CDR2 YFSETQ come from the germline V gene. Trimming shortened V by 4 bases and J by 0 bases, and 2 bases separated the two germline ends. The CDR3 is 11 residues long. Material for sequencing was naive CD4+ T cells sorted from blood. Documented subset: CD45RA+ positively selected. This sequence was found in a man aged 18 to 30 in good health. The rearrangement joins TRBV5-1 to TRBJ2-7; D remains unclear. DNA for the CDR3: TGCGCCAGCAGCAACTCCTACGAGCAGTACTTC. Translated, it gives CASSNSYEQYF.